These T cell receptor beta chains were read from a single sample in a study of blood T cell repertoires in COVID-19. This table comes from immunoSEQ multiplex PCR, and its TCRdb copy is limited to in-frame clones, with some not included. The table has tens of thousands of clones, 87% seen once. Sequencing was carried out using peripheral blood. The receptors originated from a woman in her 50s with acute or convalescent COVID-19. The CDR3 runs from the conserved cysteine through the conserved F or W. A D gene is named only where the DNA matches it firmly.

length: 12
D: -
J: TRBJ2-3
V: TRBV12-3/TRBV12-4
DNA: TGTGCCAGCAGTTTCTCGGGTCATACGCAGTATTTT
CDR3: CASSFSGHTQYF

length: 14
D: TRBD1
J: TRBJ2-1
V: TRBV19
DNA: TGTGCCAGTAGGGAGGACAGGGCCAACAATGAGCAGTTCTTC
CDR3: CASREDRANNEQFF

length: 14
D: -
J: TRBJ1-3
V: TRBV21-1
DNA: TGTGCCAGCTGTGGGGGACTGACTGGAAACACCATATATTTT
CDR3: CASCGGLTGNTIYF

length: 10
D: -
J: TRBJ1-1
V: TRBV2
DNA: TGTGCCAGCAGTGTTGGGAGAGCTTTCTTT
CDR3: CASSVGRAFF

length: 15
D: -
J: TRBJ2-7
V: TRBV6-5
DNA: TGTGCCAGCAGTTACCTAGGGGCACCCTCCTACGAGCAGTACTTC
CDR3: CASSYLGAPSYEQYF

length: 11
D: -
J: TRBJ2-3
V: TRBV28
DNA: TGTGCCAGCTCTTCAGGGGATACGCAGTATTTT
CDR3: CASSSGDTQYF

length: 13
D: TRBD1
J: TRBJ2-2
V: TRBV7-2
DNA: TGTGCCAGCAGCACCGGACAGGTTGGGGAGCTGTTTTTT
CDR3: CASSTGQVGELFF

length: 21
D: TRBD2
J: TRBJ2-1
V: TRBV7-8
DNA: TGTGCCAGCAGCTTGGGCCAAGTAGCGGGGGCTAAAATGAGCTCCTACAATGAGCAGTTCTTC
CDR3: CASSLGQVAGAKMSSYNEQFF

length: 14
D: TRBD2
J: TRBJ2-5
V: TRBV2
DNA: TGTGCCAGCAATTGGGCGGGGGAACAAGAGACCCAGTACTTC
CDR3: CASNWAGEQETQYF

length: 15
D: TRBD1
J: TRBJ2-2
V: TRBV6-5
DNA: TGTGCCAGCAGTCTCGGGACAGTGAACACCGGGGAGCTGTTTTTT
CDR3: CASSLGTVNTGELFF

length: 15
D: TRBD1
J: TRBJ1-2
V: TRBV18
DNA: TGTGCCAGCTCCCAGAGACAGGGGGCAGGCTATGGCTACACCTTC
CDR3: CASSQRQGAGYGYTF